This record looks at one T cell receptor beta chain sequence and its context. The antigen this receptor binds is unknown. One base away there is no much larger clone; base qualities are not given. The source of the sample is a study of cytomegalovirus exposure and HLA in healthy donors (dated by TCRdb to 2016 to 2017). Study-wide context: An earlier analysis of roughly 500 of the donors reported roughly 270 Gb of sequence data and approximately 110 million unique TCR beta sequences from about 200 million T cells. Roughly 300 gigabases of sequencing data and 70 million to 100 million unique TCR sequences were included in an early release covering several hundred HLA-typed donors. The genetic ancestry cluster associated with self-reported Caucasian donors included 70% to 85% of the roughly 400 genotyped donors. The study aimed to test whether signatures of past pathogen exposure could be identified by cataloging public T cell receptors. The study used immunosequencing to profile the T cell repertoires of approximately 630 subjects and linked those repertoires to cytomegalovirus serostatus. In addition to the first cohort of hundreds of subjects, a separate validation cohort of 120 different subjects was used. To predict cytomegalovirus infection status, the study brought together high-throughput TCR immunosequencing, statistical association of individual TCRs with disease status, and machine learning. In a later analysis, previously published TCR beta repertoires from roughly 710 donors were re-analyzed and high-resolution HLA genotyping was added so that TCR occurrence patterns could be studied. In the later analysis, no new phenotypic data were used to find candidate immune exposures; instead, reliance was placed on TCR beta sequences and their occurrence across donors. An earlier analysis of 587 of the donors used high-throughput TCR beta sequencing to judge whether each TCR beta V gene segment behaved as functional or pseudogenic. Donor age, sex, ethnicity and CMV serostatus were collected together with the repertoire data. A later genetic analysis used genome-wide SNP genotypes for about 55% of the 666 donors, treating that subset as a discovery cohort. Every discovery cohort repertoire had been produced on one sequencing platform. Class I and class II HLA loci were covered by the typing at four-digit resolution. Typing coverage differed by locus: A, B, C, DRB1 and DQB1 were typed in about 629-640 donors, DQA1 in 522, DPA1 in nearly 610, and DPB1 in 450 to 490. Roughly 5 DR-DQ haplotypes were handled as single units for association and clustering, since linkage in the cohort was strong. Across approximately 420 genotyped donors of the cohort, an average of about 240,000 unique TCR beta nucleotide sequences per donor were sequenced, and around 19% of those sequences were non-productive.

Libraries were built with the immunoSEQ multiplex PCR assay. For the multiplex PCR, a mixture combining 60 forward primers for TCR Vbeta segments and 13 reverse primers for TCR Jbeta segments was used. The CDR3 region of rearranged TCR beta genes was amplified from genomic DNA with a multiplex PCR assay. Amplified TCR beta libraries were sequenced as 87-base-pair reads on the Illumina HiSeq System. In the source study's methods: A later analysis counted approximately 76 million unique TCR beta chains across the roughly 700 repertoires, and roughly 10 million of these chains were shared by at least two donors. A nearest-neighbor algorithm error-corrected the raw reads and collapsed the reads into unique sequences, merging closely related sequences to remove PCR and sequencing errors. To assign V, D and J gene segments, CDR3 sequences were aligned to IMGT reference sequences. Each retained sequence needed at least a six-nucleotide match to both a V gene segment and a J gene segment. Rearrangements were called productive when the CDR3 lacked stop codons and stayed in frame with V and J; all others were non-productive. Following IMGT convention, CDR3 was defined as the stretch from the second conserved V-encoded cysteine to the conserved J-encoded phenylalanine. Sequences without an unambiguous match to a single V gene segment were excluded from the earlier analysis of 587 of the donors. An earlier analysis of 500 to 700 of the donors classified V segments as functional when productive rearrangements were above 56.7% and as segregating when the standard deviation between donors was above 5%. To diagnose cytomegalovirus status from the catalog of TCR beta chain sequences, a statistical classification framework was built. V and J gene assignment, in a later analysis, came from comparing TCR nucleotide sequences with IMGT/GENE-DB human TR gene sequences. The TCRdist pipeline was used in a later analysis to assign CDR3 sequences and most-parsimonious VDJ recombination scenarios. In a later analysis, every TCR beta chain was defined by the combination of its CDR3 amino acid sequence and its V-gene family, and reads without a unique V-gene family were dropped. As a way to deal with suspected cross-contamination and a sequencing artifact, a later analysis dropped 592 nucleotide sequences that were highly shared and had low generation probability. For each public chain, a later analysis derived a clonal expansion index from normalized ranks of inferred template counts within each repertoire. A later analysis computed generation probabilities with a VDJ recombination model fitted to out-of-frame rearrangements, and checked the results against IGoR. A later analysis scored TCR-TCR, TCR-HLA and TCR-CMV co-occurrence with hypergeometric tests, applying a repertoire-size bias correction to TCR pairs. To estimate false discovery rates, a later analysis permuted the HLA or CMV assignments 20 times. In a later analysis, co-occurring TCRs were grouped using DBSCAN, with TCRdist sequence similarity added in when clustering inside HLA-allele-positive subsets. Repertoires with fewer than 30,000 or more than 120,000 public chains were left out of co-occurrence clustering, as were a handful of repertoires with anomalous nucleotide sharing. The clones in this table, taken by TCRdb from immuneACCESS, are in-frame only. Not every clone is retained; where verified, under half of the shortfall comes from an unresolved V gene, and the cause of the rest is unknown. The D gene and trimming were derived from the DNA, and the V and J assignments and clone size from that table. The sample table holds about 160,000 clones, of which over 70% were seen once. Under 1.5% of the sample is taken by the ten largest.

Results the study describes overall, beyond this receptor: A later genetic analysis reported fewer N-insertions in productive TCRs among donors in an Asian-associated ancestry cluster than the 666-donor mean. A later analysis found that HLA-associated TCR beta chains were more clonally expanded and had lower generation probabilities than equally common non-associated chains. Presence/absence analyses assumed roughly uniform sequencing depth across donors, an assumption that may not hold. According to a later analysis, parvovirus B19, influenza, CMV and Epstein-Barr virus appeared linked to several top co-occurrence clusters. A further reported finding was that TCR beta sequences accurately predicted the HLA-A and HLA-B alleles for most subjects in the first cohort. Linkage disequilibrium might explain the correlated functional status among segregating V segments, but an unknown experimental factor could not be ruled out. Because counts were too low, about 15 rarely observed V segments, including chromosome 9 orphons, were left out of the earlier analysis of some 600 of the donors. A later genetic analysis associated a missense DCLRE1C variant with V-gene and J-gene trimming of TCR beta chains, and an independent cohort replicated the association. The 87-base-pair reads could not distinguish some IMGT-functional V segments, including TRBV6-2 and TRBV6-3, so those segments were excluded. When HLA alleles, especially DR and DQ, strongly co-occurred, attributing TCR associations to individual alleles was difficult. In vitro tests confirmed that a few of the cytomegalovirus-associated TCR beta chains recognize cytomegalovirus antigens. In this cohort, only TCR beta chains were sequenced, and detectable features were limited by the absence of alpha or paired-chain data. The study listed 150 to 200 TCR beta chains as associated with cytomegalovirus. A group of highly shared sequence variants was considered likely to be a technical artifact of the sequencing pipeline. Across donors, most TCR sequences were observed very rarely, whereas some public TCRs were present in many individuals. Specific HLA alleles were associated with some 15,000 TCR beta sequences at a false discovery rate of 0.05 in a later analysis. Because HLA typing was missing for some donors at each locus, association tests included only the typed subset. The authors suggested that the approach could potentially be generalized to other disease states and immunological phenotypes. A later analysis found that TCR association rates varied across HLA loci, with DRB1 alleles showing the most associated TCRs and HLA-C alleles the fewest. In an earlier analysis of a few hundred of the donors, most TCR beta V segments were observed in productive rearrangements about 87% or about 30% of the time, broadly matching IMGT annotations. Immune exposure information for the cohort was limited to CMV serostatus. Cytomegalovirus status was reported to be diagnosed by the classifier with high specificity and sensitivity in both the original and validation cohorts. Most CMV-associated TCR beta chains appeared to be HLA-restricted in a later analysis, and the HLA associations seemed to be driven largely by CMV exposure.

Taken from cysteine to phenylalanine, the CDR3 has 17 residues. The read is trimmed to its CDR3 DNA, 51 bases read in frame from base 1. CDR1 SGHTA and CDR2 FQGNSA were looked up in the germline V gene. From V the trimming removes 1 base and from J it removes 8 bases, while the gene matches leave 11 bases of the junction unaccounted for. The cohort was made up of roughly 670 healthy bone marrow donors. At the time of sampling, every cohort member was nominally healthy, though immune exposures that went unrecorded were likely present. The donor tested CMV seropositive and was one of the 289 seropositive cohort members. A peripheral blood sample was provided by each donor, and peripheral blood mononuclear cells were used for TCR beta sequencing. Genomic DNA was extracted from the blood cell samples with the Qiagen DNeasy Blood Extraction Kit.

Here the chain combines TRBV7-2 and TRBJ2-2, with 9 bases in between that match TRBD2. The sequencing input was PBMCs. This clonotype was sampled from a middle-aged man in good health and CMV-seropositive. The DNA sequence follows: TGTGCCAGCAGCTTAGGAGGCGGGAGGGCCTTAACGGGGGAGCTGTTTTTT. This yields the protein CASSLGGGRALTGELFF.